The subject of this entry is one TCR beta chain. The CDR3 totals 12 residues. Germline CDR1 MNHEY, CDR2 SVGAGI. V gave up 6 bases and J gave up 3 bases, with 5 bases separating them. CD45RO-negative, CCR7-positively selected cells formed the naive CD8 fraction, excluding terminally differentiated effector memory CD45RA+ cells. As originally analysed: ImmunoSEQ supplied junction-only sequences lacking quality scores, so filtering was different. Generated by immunoSEQ multiplex PCR, the TCRdb table keeps only in-frame clones and is missing some. V and J calls and clone size are copied from that table; D and trimming were computed from the DNA. The sample shows approximately 720,000 clones, roughly nine tenths of them seen only once. The entry originates in a study of shared clonotypes between healthy human individuals. Study information: Per-donor plates numbered three CD4 naive, three CD4 memory, two CD8 naive and one CD8 memory.

This TCR came from a man aged 25 to 45 in good health. Input material: naive CD8+ T cells sorted from blood. The V gene is TRBV6-5, the J gene TRBJ2-2, with a tentative D call TRBD2 (5 bases). The chain's CDR3 is CASRRDTGELFF. The CDR3 DNA reads TGTGCCAGCAGGAGGGACACCGGGGAGCTGTTTTTT.